This T cell receptor (beta chain) was obtained from a study of cytomegalovirus exposure and HLA in healthy donors. Study-level results: V- and J-gene trimming in TCR beta was tied to a missense DCLRE1C variant by an analysis performed later.

As for this clone: The antigen is undetermined.

13 Jbeta primers and 60 Vbeta primers were used for the PCR. Using immunoSEQ multiplex PCR, the repertoire was profiled, and TCRdb retains in-frame clones only, with some absent. In the table there are roughly 99,000 clones, about 74% of which are singletons. The source of this sequence is a woman in her thirties or forties in good health and CMV-seropositive. The sequenced material came from PBMCs.

The CDR3 region is CASSPGTGVNYGYTF. The CDR3 DNA follows: TGTGCCAGCAGCCCAGGGACTGGCGTAAACTATGGCTACACCTTC. This chain uses TRBV5-4 with TRBJ1-2; the D gene is possibly TRBD1 (5 bases). The CDR3 sequence is 15 residues long. The germline V gene has CDR1 SGHNT and CDR2 YYREEE (reference sequence). V lost 4 bases and J lost 2, with 15 bases in between.